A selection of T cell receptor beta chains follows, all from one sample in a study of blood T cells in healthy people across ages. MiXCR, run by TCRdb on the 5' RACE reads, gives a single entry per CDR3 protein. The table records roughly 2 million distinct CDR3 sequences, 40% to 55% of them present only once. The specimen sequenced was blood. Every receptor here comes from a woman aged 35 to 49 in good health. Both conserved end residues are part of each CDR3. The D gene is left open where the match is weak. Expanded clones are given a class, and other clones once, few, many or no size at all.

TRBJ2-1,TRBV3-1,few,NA,CASSPNPYGYEQFF,TGTGCCAGCAGCCCTAATCCTTACGGCTATGAGCAGTTCTTC
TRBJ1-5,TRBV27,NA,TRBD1,CASTTTRQGVIQPQHF,TGTGCCAGCACCACTACTCGACAGGGCGTTATTCAGCCCCAGCATTTT
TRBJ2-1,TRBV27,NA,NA,CASSLSITGKPGGNEQFF,TGTGCCAGCAGTTTATCGATTACGGGGAAGCCGGGTGGGAATGAGCAGTTCTTC
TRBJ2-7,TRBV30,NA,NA,CAWNLHGSSYEQYF,TGTGCCTGGAACTTGCACGGCTCCTCCTACGAGCAGTACTTC
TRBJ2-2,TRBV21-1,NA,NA,CASSKPRKGLAGNTGELFF,TGTGCCAGCAGCAAACCAAGAAAAGGGCTAGCGGGGAACACCGGGGAGCTGTTTTTT
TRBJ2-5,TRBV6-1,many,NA,CASSEKRSSAQYF,TGTGCCAGCAGTGAAAAACGAAGTAGTGCCCAGTACTTC
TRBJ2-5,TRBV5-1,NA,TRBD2,CASSPSLERGYIQETQYF,TGCGCCAGCAGCCCCTCTCTGGAGCGGGGGTATATTCAAGAGACCCAGTACTTC
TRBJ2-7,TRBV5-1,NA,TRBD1,CASSSLTGITYEQYF,TGCGCCAGCAGCTCTTTGACAGGGATTACCTACGAGCAGTACTTC
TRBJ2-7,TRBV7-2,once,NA,CASSLQLQAPYEQYF,TGTGCCAGCAGCTTACAGCTGCAGGCCCCCTACGAGCAGTACTTC
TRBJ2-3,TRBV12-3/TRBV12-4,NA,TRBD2,CASHRLGTSGGTDTQYF,TGTGCCAGCCACCGGCTGGGGACTAGCGGGGGCACAGATACGCAGTATTTT
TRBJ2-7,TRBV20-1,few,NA,CSARKVPSSYEQYF,TGCAGTGCTAGAAAAGTCCCGAGCTCCTACGAGCAGTACTTC
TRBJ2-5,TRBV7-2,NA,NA,CASSSGTLRETQYF,TGTGCCAGCAGCTCCGGGACCTTGAGGGAGACCCAGTACTTC
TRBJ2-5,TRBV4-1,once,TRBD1,CASSNRGVGETQYF,TGCGCCAGCAGCAACAGGGGAGTCGGAGAGACCCAGTACTTC
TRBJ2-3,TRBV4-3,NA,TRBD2,CASSQEAGVKADTQYF,TGCGCCAGCAGCCAAGAAGCGGGGGTAAAAGCAGATACGCAGTATTTT
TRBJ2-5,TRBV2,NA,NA,CASSDVTGQETQYF,TGTGCCAGCAGTGATGTCACAGGACAAGAGACCCAGTACTTC
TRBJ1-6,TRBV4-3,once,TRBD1,CASSQVGQGDSPLHF,TGCGCCAGCAGCCAAGTGGGACAGGGGGATTCACCCCTCCACTTT
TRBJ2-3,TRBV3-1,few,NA,CASSQDRRQTGDTQYF,TGTGCCAGCAGCCAAGATCGGCGACAGACCGGAGATACGCAGTATTTT
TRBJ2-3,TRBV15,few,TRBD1,CATSKRTGQDTQYF,TGTGCCACCAGCAAACGGACAGGTCAAGATACGCAGTATTTT
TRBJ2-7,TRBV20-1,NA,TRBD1,CSANSGQGRDEQYF,TGCAGTGCTAATTCGGGACAGGGCAGGGACGAGCAGTACTTC
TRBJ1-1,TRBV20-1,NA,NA,CSARVAGETEAFF,TGCAGTGCTAGAGTTGCGGGGGAGACTGAAGCTTTCTTT
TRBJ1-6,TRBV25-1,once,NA,CASTNKGLGNSPLHF,TGTGCCAGCACAAACAAAGGGCTGGGTAATTCACCCCTCCACTTT
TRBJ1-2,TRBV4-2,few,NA,CASSQAQGLGRPESYGYTF,TGTGCCAGCAGCCAGGCGCAGGGGTTAGGTCGTCCTGAGAGTTATGGCTACACCTTC
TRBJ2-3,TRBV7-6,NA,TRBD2,CASSPGGTGTDTQYF,TGTGCCAGCAGCCCGGGGGGGACTGGCACAGATACGCAGTATTTT
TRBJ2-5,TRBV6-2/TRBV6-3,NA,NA,CASGHSLGTQYF,TGTGCCAGCGGCCACTCTCTAGGGACCCAGTACTTC
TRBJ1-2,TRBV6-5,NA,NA,CASSHEGIGDYGYTF,TGTGCCAGCAGCCACGAGGGGATCGGGGACTATGGCTACACCTTC
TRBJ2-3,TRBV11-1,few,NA,CASSLSAGTVTDTQYF,TGTGCCAGCAGCTTATCGGCAGGGACGGTCACAGATACGCAGTATTTT
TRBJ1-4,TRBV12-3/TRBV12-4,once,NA,CASRPGFATNEKLFF,TGTGCCAGCAGGCCAGGGTTTGCAACTAATGAAAAACTGTTTTTT
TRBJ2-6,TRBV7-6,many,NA,CASSPVGSGANVLTF,TGTGCCAGCAGCCCCGTGGGCTCTGGGGCCAACGTCCTGACTTTC
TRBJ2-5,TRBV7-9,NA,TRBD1,CASRMGQGGDLQETQYF,TGTGCCAGCAGAATGGGACAGGGGGGGGATCTCCAAGAGACCCAGTACTTC
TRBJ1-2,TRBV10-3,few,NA,CAISDAGRDYGYTF,TGTGCCATCAGTGATGCAGGGAGAGACTATGGCTACACCTTC
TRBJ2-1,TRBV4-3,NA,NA,CASSQDRSSNEQFF,TGCGCCAGCAGCCAAGATCGGAGTTCCAATGAGCAGTTCTTC
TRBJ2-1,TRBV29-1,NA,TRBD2,CSVRGLAGGPINNNEQFF,TGCAGCGTCAGAGGACTAGCGGGGGGGCCCATCAACAATAATGAGCAGTTCTTC
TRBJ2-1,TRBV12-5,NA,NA,CASGWGQGNNERFF,NA
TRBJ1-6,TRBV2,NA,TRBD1,CASRADRGRSPLHF,TGTGCCAGCAGGGCCGACAGGGGGCGTTCACCCCTCCACTTT
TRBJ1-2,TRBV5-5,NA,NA,CASSPARVTNYGYTF,TGTGCCAGCAGCCCGGCGAGAGTGACAAACTATGGCTACACCTTC
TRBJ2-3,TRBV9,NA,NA,CASSPQGTLNTQYF,TGTGCCAGCAGCCCCCAGGGGACCTTGAATACGCAGTATTTT
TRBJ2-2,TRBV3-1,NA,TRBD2,CASSQVRTSGDTGELFF,TGTGCCAGCAGCCAAGTTCGGACTAGCGGCGACACCGGGGAGCTGTTTTTT
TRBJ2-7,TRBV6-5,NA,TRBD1,CASGIRQGYEQYF,TGTGCCAGCGGGATCCGACAGGGGTACGAGCAGTACTTC
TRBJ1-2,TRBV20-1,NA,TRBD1,CSVPGQTNYGYTF,TGCAGTGTCCCGGGACAGACTAACTATGGCTACACCTTC
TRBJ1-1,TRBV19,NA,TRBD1,CASTSPDRGHTEAFF,TGTGCCAGTACCTCTCCTGACAGGGGGCATACTGAAGCTTTCTTT
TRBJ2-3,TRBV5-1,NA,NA,CASRHLMETDTQYF,TGCGCCAGCAGGCACTTAATGGAGACAGATACGCAGTATTTT
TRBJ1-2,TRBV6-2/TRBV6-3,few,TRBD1,CASSKPQGASGYTF,TGTGCCAGCAGTAAGCCTCAGGGGGCGAGCGGCTACACCTTC
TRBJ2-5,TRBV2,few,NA,CASSASGAGETQYF,TGTGCCAGCAGTGCTTCAGGGGCCGGGGAGACCCAGTACTTC
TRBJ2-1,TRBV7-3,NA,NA,CAGSLEGSSYNEQFF,TGTGCCGGCAGCTTAGAGGGTAGCTCCTACAATGAGCAGTTCTTC
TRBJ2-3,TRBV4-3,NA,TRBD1,CASSQKTRDRVPDTRYF,TGCGCCAGCAGCCAGAAAACTCGGGACAGGGTCCCAGATACGCGGTATTTT
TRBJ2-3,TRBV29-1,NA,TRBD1,CSVELGQGSTDPYTQYF,TGCAGCGTTGAATTGGGACAGGGTAGTACGGACCCCTATACGCAGTATTTT
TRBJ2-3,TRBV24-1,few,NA,CATSEPGGAPQYF,TGTGCCACCAGTGAACCTGGGGGGGCCCCGCAGTATTTT
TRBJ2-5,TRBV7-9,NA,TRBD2,CASSNGLAGGLEETQYF,TGTGCCAGCAGCAACGGACTAGCGGGGGGCTTAGAAGAGACCCAGTACTTC
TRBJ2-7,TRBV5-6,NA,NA,CASRKRGGDRDFDEQYF,TGTGCCAGCAGAAAAAGGGGGGGCGACCGCGATTTCGACGAGCAGTACTTC
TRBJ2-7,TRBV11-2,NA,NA,CASSLDLRTNSYEQYF,TGTGCCAGCAGCTTAGATTTGCGTACGAACTCCTACGAGCAGTACTTC
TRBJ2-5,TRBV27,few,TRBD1,CASGLQGVGETQYF,TGTGCCAGCGGCCTACAGGGGGTCGGAGAGACCCAGTACTTC
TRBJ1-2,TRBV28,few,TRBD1,CASSLERGRDYGYTF,TGTGCCAGCAGTTTAGAGAGGGGGCGAGACTATGGCTACACCTTC
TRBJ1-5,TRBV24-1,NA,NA,CATSDRGRANQPQHF,TGTGCCACCAGTGACCGGGGCCGCGCCAATCAGCCCCAGCATTTT
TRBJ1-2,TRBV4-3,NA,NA,CASSQVGGPRGYGYTF,TGCGCCAGCAGCCAAGTTGGAGGTCCTCGGGGCTATGGCTACACCTTC
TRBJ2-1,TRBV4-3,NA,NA,CASAPSSFGEQFF,TGCGCCAGCGCACCTTCCTCCTTCGGTGAGCAGTTCTTC
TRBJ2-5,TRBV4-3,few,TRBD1,CASSQDWGTGGRKETQYF,TGCGCCAGCAGCCAAGATTGGGGGACAGGGGGTCGCAAAGAGACCCAGTACTTC
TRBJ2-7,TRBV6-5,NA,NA,CASSYAPSGRPQYF,TGTGCCAGCAGTTACGCCCCAAGCGGACGTCCCCAGTACTTC
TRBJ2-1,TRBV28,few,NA,CASTGPGGNEQFF,TGTGCCAGCACCGGACCCGGTGGCAATGAGCAGTTCTTC
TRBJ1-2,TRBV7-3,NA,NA,CASSPHPGGSYGYTF,TGTGCCAGCAGCCCCCACCCGGGGGGTAGTTATGGCTACACCTTC